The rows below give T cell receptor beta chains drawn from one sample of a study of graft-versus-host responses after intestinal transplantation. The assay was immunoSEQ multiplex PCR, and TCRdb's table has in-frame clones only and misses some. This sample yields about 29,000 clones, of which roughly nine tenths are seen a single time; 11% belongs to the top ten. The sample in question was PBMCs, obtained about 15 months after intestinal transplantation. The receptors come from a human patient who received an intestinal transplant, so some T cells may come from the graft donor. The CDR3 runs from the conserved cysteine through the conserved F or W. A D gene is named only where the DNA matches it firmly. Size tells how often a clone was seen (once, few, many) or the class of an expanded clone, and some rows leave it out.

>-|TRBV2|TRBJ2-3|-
CASSDVRDTDTQYF
TGTGCCAGCAGCGACGTGAGGGACACAGATACGCAGTATTTT
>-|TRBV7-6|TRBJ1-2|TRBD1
CASSSGGYGYTF
TGTGCCAGCAGCTCAGGGGGCTATGGCTACACCTTC
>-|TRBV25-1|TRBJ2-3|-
CASSDPGLQGDTQYF
TGTGCCAGCAGTGATCCGGGGCTACAAGGGGATACGCAGTATTTT
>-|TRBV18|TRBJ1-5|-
CASSGGGNQPQHF
TGTGCCAGCTCAGGGGGGGGAAATCAGCCCCAGCATTTT
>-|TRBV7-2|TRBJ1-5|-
CASSLMDSNQPQHF
TGTGCCAGCAGCTTAATGGATAGCAATCAGCCCCAGCATTTT
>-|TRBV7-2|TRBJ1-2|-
CASSLDSYGYTF
TGTGCCAGCAGCTTGGACAGCTATGGCTACACCTTC
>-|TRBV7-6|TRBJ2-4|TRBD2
CASSPLMGLAGYFEAKNIQYF
TGTGCCAGCAGTCCCTTAATGGGACTAGCGGGATATTTTGAAGCCAAAAACATTCAGTACTTC
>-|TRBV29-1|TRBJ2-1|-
CSVGRPGVSYNEQFF
TGCAGCGTGGGCCGTCCAGGGGTCAGCTACAATGAGCAGTTCTTC
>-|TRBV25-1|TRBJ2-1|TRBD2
CASSGTSGSSYNEQFF
TGTGCCAGCAGTGGGACTAGCGGGAGTTCCTACAATGAGCAGTTCTTC
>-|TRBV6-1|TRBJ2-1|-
CASSEGGRAYNEQFF
TGTGCCAGCAGTGAAGGGGGACGTGCCTACAATGAGCAGTTCTTC
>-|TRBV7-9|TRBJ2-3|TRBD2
CASSFTSGGADTQYF
TGTGCCAGCAGCTTCACTAGCGGGGGGGCAGATACGCAGTATTTT
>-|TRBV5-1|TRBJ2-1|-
CASSLNAAGNEQFF
TGCGCCAGCAGCTTGAATGCGGCGGGCAATGAGCAGTTCTTC
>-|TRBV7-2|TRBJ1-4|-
CASSLGTELWEKLFF
TGTGCCAGCAGCTTAGGGACAGAACTATGGGAAAAACTGTTTTTT
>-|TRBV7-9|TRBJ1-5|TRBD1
CASSVGGPNQPQHF
TGTGCCAGCAGCGTAGGGGGCCCCAATCAGCCCCAGCATTTT
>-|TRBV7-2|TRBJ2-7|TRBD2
CASSLCLAGGPPYEQYF
TGTGCCAGCAGCTTATGCCTAGCGGGGGGGCCCCCCTACGAGCAGTACTTC
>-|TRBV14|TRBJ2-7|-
CASSQPPPASYEQYF
TGTGCCAGCAGCCAACCCCCCCCCGCCTCCTACGAGCAGTACTTC
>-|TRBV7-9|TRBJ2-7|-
CASSFDSGAYEQYF
TGTGCCAGCAGCTTTGACTCAGGGGCCTACGAGCAGTACTTC
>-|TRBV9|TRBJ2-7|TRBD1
CASRRGQGVVWYEQYF
TGTGCCAGCCGTCGGGGACAGGGGGTTGTTTGGTACGAGCAGTACTTC
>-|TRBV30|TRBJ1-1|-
CAWSVSAVATKAFF
TGTGCCTGGAGTGTATCGGCAGTGGCCACAAAAGCTTTCTTT
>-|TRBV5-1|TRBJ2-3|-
CASNPLAGAVDTQYF
TGCGCCAGCAACCCCTTGGCGGGGGCGGTCGATACGCAGTATTTT
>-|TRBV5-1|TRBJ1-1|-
CASSLGQGEVNTEAFF
TGCGCCAGCAGCTTGGGGCAGGGAGAAGTTAACACTGAAGCTTTCTTT
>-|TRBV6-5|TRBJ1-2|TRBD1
CASSTTGSYGYTF
TGTGCCAGCAGTACGACAGGGTCCTATGGCTACACCTTC
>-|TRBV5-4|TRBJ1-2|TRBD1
CASSRDRGYGYTF
TGTGCCAGCAGCCGCGACAGGGGCTATGGCTACACCTTC
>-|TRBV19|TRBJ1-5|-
CASSILGGGNQPQHF
TGTGCCAGTAGTATTTTGGGGGGAGGCAATCAGCCCCAGCATTTT
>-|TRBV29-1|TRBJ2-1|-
CSASGRANNEQFF
TGCAGCGCAAGCGGAAGAGCAAACAATGAGCAGTTCTTC
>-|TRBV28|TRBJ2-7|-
CASSSGEREQYF
TGTGCCAGCAGCTCAGGGGAGCGCGAGCAGTACTTC
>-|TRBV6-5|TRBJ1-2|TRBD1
CASTSGGGGGYTF
TGTGCCAGCACCTCTGGAGGGGGCGGTGGCTACACCTTC
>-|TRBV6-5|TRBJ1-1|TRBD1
CASSYRDQGDTEAFF
TGTGCCAGCAGTTACAGGGACCAGGGGGACACTGAAGCTTTCTTT
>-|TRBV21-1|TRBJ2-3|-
CASSKDGGGATDTQYF
TGTGCCAGCAGCAAAGATGGCGGGGGGGCCACAGATACGCAGTATTTT
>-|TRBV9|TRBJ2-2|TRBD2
CASSPPGTSGMWELFF
TGTGCCAGCAGCCCCCCCGGGACTAGCGGGATGTGGGAGCTGTTTTTT
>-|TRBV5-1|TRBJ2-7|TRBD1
CASSPQQGASYEQYF
TGCGCCAGCAGCCCTCAACAGGGGGCATCCTACGAGCAGTACTTC
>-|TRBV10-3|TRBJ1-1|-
CATHEGVGTEAFF
TGTGCCACCCACGAAGGGGTAGGCACTGAAGCTTTCTTT
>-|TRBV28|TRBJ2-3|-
CASSSPQPGQGRDTQYF
TGTGCCAGCAGTAGTCCCCAGCCGGGGCAGGGTAGAGATACGCAGTATTTT
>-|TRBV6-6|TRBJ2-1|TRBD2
CASSASGDYNEQFF
TGTGCCAGCAGTGCTAGCGGGGACTACAATGAGCAGTTCTTC
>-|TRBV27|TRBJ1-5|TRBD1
CASSKDRRDSNQPQHF
TGTGCCAGCAGTAAGGACAGGCGCGATAGCAATCAGCCCCAGCATTTT
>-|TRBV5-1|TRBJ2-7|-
CASSFSGESYEQYF
TGCGCCAGCAGCTTTTCAGGGGAGTCCTACGAGCAGTACTTC
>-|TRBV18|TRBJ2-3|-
CASSPTTARRTDTQYF
TGTGCCAGCTCACCTACAACGGCAAGGAGAACAGATACGCAGTATTTT
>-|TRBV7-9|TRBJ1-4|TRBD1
CASSSYSRDRGEKLFF
TGTGCCAGCAGCTCCTACTCCCGGGACAGGGGAGAAAAACTGTTTTTT
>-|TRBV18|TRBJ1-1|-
CASSPMTATEAFF
TGTGCCAGCTCACCAATGACAGCCACTGAAGCTTTCTTT
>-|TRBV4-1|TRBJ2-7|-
CASSQVVGTSSSYEQYF
TGCGCCAGCAGCCAAGTTGTCGGGACTTCGAGCTCCTACGAGCAGTACTTC
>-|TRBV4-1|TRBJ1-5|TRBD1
CASSHRQGDQPQHF
TGCGCCAGCAGCCACAGACAGGGGGATCAGCCCCAGCATTTT
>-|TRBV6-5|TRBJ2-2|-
CASRGGPAGELFF
TGTGCCAGCAGGGGGGGGCCGGCCGGGGAGCTGTTTTTT
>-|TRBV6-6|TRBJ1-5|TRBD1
CASSPRTGRTQPQHF
TGTGCCAGCAGCCCCCGGACAGGGCGGACTCAGCCCCAGCATTTT
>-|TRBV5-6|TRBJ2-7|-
CASSSLGEQYF
TGTGCCAGCAGCTCGCTAGGCGAGCAGTACTTC
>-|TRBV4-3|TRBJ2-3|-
CASSQDGWGHRTDTQYF
TGCGCCAGCAGCCAAGATGGGTGGGGACACCGCACAGATACGCAGTATTTT
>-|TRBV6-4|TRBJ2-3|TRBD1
CASSVRTGGTDTQYF
TGTGCCAGCAGTGTTCGGACAGGGGGCACAGATACGCAGTATTTT
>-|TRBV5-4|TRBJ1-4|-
CASSLGASTNEKLFF
TGTGCCAGCAGCTTGGGGGCCAGCACTAATGAAAAACTGTTTTTT
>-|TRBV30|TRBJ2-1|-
CAWTHLGHSSYNEQFF
TGTGCCTGGACGCACTTGGGACATAGCTCCTACAATGAGCAGTTCTTC
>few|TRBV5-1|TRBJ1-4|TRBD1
CASSLTGPNEKLFF
TGCGCCAGCAGCCTGACAGGGCCTAATGAAAAACTGTTTTTT
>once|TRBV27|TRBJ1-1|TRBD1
CASSPEGTGILNTEAFF
TGTGCCAGCAGCCCCGAGGGGACAGGAATTTTGAACACTGAAGCTTTCTTT
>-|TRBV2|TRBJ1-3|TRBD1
CAATGESGNTIYF
TGTGCCGCCACAGGGGAGTCTGGAAACACCATATATTTT
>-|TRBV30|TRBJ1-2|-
CAWRGQSIYGYTF
TGTGCCTGGAGAGGACAGTCAATCTATGGCTACACCTTC
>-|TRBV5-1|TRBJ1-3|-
CASSLALSGNTIYF
TGCGCCAGCAGCTTGGCGCTCTCTGGAAACACCATATATTTT
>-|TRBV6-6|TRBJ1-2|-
CASSPQRAPTPYGYTF
TGTGCCAGCAGTCCTCAGAGGGCCCCGACTCCCTATGGCTACACCTTC
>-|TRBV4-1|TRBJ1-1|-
CASSQGDTLNTEAFF
TGCGCCAGCAGCCAAGGGGACACTTTGAACACTGAAGCTTTCTTT